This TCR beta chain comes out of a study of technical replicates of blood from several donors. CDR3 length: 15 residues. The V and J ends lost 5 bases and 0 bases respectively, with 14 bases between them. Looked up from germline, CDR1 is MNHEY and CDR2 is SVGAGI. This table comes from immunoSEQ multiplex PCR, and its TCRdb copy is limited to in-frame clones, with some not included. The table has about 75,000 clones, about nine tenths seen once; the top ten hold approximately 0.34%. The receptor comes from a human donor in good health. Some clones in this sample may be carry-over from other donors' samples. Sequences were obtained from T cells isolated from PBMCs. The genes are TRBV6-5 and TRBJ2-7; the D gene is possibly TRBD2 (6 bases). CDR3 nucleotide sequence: TGTGCCAGCAGTCCGCTAGCGACGAGCTCCTACGAGCAGTACTTC. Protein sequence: CASSPLATSSYEQYF.